This TCR beta chain was profiled in a study of response to subunit inactivated influenza vaccine. The V gene lost 4 bases and the J gene lost 5 bases, with 18 bases spanning the gap. The length of the CDR3 is 15 residues. Germline CDR1 and CDR2: SGDLS and YYNGEE. This clonotype was counted a few times. MiXCR, applied by TCRdb to the RT-PCR reads, yields one record per CDR3 protein. Of roughly 170,000 distinct CDR3 sequences in the sample, about a tenth were seen once. This receptor was identified in a man in his fifties or sixties who received an inactivated influenza vaccine. The starting material was non-naive T cells sorted from PBMCs, obtained on the day of vaccination. The chain joins TRBV9 to TRBJ2-5, with D perhaps assigned TRBD1 or TRBD2 (5 bases each). The CDR3 DNA sequence: TGTGCCAGCAGCTTCTCGCCGGGGCTCGGGGAGACCCAGTACTTC. Amino acids: CASSFSPGLGETQYF.